A single sample gave rise to the 14 T cell receptor beta chains below, sequenced in a study of blood T cells in healthy people across ages. Primed by a sample-barcoded 5' primer and a J-beta primer mix, a second PCR proceeded for about 6 to 11 cycles. TCRdb re-called the 5' RACE reads through MiXCR, storing one row per CDR3 protein. Of around 1.7 million distinct CDR3 sequences listed, roughly 30% were seen once; the top ten hold about 7.7%. The sample taken for sequencing was blood. The receptors shown here come from a woman in her 30s in good health.

This clonotype was counted at least ten times. The chain recombines TRBV10-3 with TRBJ1-6, with 8 positions matching TRBD1. The CDR3 is made up of 12 amino acids. Trimming took 11 bases from V and 7 from J; bases not matched to a gene: 4. Germline V CDR1 and CDR2: ENHRY, SYGVKD. The CDR3 DNA follows: TGTGCCTCTCGGACAGGGAATTCACCCCTCCACTTT. Translated: CASRTGNSPLHF.

At least ten counts were recorded for this clonotype. The rearrangement uses TRBV28 and TRBJ1-2; D not certain. Trimming stripped 7 bases from V and 4 bases from J, with 16 bases between. CDR1 is MDHEN and CDR2 is SYDVKM in the germline V gene. This CDR3 has 14 residues. CDR3 nucleotides: TGTGCCAGCACCCCAAGGACGACCCGCTATGGCTACACCTTC. Protein product: CASTPRTTRYGYTF.

This clonotype was picked up many times. The chain couples TRBV7-9 to TRBJ2-4, with D unclear. Germline V gives CDR1 SEHNR, CDR2 FQNEAQ (reference sequence). This CDR3 is 14 amino acids long. Trimming stripped 4 bases from V and 6 bases from J, with 13 bases between. CDR3 nucleotide sequence: TGTGCCAGCAGCTGGACCCCAACGGGAAACATTCAGTACTTC. It encodes CASSWTPTGNIQYF. The full variable domain, with the rest looked up from reference TRBV7-9 and TRBJ2-4, is DTGVSQNPRHKITKRGQNVTFRCDPISEHNRLYWYRQTLGQGPEFLTYFQNEAQLEKSRLLSDRFSAERPKGSFSTLEIQRTEQGDSAMYLCASSWTPTGNIQYFGAGTRLSVL.

As concerns this clonotype: A single base separates this from a much larger clone, so it may be a read error. The chain carries TRBV15 and TRBJ2-1; weak D call: TRBD2 (5 bases). CDR1 is LNHNV, CDR2 YYDKDF, per germline (reference sequence). Trimming stripped 3 bases from V and 10 bases from J, with 13 bases between. The CDR3 consists of 13 residues. The CDR3 spells CATSRGVSYEQFF. Here the CDR3 DNA reads TGTGCCACCAGCAGGGGAGTTTCCTACGAGCAGTTCTTC.

The gene calls are TRBV20-1 and TRBJ2-1; TRBD2 matches 8 bases. Losses at the gene ends were 2 bases for V and 8 bases for J; bases not matched to a gene: 11. This CDR3 has 15 residues. Germline CDR1 and CDR2: DFQATT and SNEGSKA (reference sequence). The CDR3 reads CSARRSGMLSDEQFF. The CDR3 DNA reads as TGCAGTGCTAGACGTAGCGGGATGCTGTCGGATGAGCAGTTCTTC.

This clonotype was counted many times. This rearrangement joins TRBV7-2 to TRBJ1-2, with a possible D match to TRBD1 (5 bases). V shed 2 bases and J shed 1 base, with 8 bases lying between them. CDR1 and CDR2 (germline): SGHTA, FQGNSA. This CDR3 contains 14 residues. The CDR3 reads CASSLTDSNYGYTF. The DNA of the CDR3 is TGTGCCAGCAGCTTAACTGACAGTAACTATGGCTACACCTTC.

Concerning this clonotype itself: The junction departs from the called germline gene at one end, perhaps through a read error. The V call is TRBV12-3 or TRBV12-4, the J call TRBJ1-2, with D unclear. The CDR3 contains 11 residues. The CDR3 sequence: CVSSYLRGYTF. In nucleotides, the CDR3 is TGTGTCAGCAGTTACCTCAGAGGCTACACCTTC.

J is TRBJ2-3 and V is TRBV2; D might be TRBD1 (5 bases). Between the trimmed V and J ends, which lost 4 bases and 8 bases, there was a span of 16 bases. This CDR3 is 14 amino acids long. The germline gives CDR1 SNHLY, CDR2 FYNNEI. CDR3 in DNA: TGTGCCAGCAGTGGAGACAGCTGGTTAGGTACGCAGTATTTT. Protein product: CASSGDSWLGTQYF.

Concerning this clonotype itself: A read error may explain this, as a much larger clone is one base away. This CDR3 reads CASRLLSPAETQYF. The CDR3 DNA follows: TGTGCCAGCAGGTTACTGTCGCCAGCAGAGACCCAGTACTTC. This rearrangement joins TRBV12-3 or TRBV12-4 to TRBJ2-5; D call uncertain. V was shortened by 6 bases and J by 4 bases, with 15 bases between the two germline ends. This CDR3 region has 14 residues.

This clonotype came up a few times. DNA of the CDR3: TGCGCCAGCAGCCCAATGGGACAGGGGAATATTGGGGCCAACGTCCTGACTTTC. It encodes CASSPMGQGNIGANVLTF. This chain links TRBV5-1 with TRBJ2-6; the match to TRBD1 covers 10 bases. Trimming took 4 bases from V and 3 from J; bases not matched to a gene: 10. The CDR3 is made up of 18 amino acids. CDR1 and CDR2 from the germline V gene are SGHRS and YFSETQ. The full variable domain, completed using reference TRBV5-1 and TRBJ2-6, is KAGVTQTPRYLIKTRGQQVTLSCSPISGHRSVSWYQQTPGQGLQFLFEYFSETQRNKGNFPGRFSGRQFSNSRSEMNVSTLELGDSALYLCASSPMGQGNIGANVLTFGAGSRLTVL.

The rearrangement links TRBV18 to TRBJ2-3; TRBD2 might be the D (6 bases). V lost 6 bases and J 5 bases, leaving 15 bases between the germline ends. The CDR3 is made up of 14 amino acids. Looked up from germline, CDR1 is KGHSH and CDR2 is LQKENI. The CDR3 loop reads CASSPSTSGDTQYF. In DNA, the CDR3 is TGTGCCAGCTCGCCCTCGACTAGTGGAGATACGCAGTATTTT.

This clonotype was recorded many times. The chain links TRBV7-9 to TRBJ2-7; TRBD2 agrees at 8 bases. V shed 0 bases and J 0 bases; nucleotides not matched to a gene: 4. The CDR3 has 16 amino acids. Looked up from germline, CDR1 is SEHNR and CDR2 is FQNEAQ (reference sequence). The CDR3 nucleotides are TGTGCCAGCAGCTTAGCTGGCGGGGGGAGCTCCTACGAGCAGTACTTC. It codes for CASSLAGGGSSYEQYF.

DNA for the CDR3: TGCAGTGCTAGAGATCGGGCCGGACAGGGGGTAGAGACCCAGTACTTC. Protein product: CSARDRAGQGVETQYF. The rearrangement uses TRBV20-1 and TRBJ2-5, with 10 positions matching TRBD1. The V segment lost 0 bases and the J segment 4 bases; nucleotides outside the gene matches: 8. Germline values: CDR1 DFQATT, CDR2 SNEGSKA (reference sequence). The CDR3 runs to 16 residues.

This clonotype was observed a few times. The rearrangement uses TRBV12-3 or TRBV12-4 and TRBJ1-1, with 7 bases aligning to TRBD1. This CDR3 region has 15 residues. The J segment lost 5 bases and the V segment lost 6 bases, leaving 12 bases of the junction unmatched. CDR3 DNA sequence: TGTGCCAGCAGGCGACAGGGAGGGCGGTGGACTGAAGCTTTCTTT. Its protein product is CASRRQGGRWTEAFF.